The next 8 T cell receptor beta chains were all read from a single sample in a study of T cells after posttransplantation cyclophosphamide. Using immunoSEQ multiplex PCR, the repertoire was profiled, and TCRdb retains in-frame clones only, with some absent. Listed here are approximately 34,000 clones without any singletons, the top ten holding 5.5% to 8.5%. The sequencing sample was made of PBMCs. The receptors come from a woman aged 45-65 years in good health and a related stem cell transplant donor.

This clone came up many times. This chain uses TRBV11-2 with TRBJ2-1; possible D gene TRBD1, 5 bases. Per the germline V gene, CDR1 is SGHAT and CDR2 is FQNNGV. V lost 0 bases and J 4 bases, leaving 10 bases between the germline ends. This CDR3 has 15 residues. CDR3 protein: CASSLEGAAYNEQFF. CDR3 nucleotides: TGTGCCAGCAGCTTAGAAGGGGCAGCGTACAATGAGCAGTTCTTC. Variable domain in full (rest from reference TRBV11-2 and TRBJ2-1): EAGVAQSPRYKIIEKRQSVAFWCNPISGHATLYWYQQILGQGPKLLIQFQNNGVVDDSQLPKDRFSAERLKGVDSTLKIQPAKLEDSAVYLCASSLEGAAYNEQFFGPGTRLTVL.

This clone was seen at least ten times. The chain links TRBV27 to TRBJ2-5; TRBD1 agrees at 7 bases. V was pared by 3 bases and J by 5 bases, with 6 bases of the junction left unmatched. CDR1 and CDR2 from the germline V gene are MNHEY and SMNVEV (reference sequence). The CDR3 runs 14 residues. This CDR3 is CASSFRGQLETQYF. The CDR3 DNA is TGTGCCAGCAGTTTTAGGGGGCAGCTCGAGACCCAGTACTTC.

This clone was counted ten times or more. The chain recombines TRBV27 with TRBJ2-7, with 9 bases aligning to TRBD2. With 6 bases clipped from V and 4 bases from J, the junction kept 7 bases outside the gene matches. The CDR3 is 14 amino acids. Germline values: CDR1 MNHEY, CDR2 SMNVEV (reference sequence). The CDR3 loop is CASRPSGVRYEQYF. The CDR3 DNA reads as TGTGCCAGCAGACCTAGCGGGGTTCGGTACGAGCAGTACTTC.

This clone was seen repeatedly, ten times or more. This sequence joins TRBV6-2 or TRBV6-3 and TRBJ2-7; 13 bases line up with TRBD2. The CDR3 has 17 amino acids. Germline V lookup: CDR1 MNHEY, CDR2 SVGEGT. Trimming cost V 4 bases and J 5 bases; bases outside gene matches: 11. The CDR3 is CASSSQRLAGGGHEQYF. The DNA for the CDR3 is TGTGCCAGCAGTTCCCAACGACTAGCGGGAGGAGGACACGAGCAGTACTTC.

The rearrangement links TRBV5-1 to TRBJ2-4; 7 bases agree with TRBD2. Germline V lookup: CDR1 SGHRS, CDR2 YFSETQ. This CDR3 spans 14 amino acids. Trimming took 4 bases from V and 7 from J; bases not matched to a gene: 8. Here the CDR3 DNA reads TGCGCCAGCAGCCTATGGACTAGAAATAACATTCAGTACTTC. It yields the protein CASSLWTRNNIQYF.

This clone was seen ten or more times. The chain has TRBV10-3 and TRBJ1-1; 8 bases are shared with TRBD1. V was clipped by 6 bases and J by 8 bases; unmatched bases: 8. The CDR3 length is 13 residues. Germline CDR1 is ENHRY and CDR2 is SYGVKD. The chain's CDR3 is CAIRGTGQREAFF. The CDR3 DNA reads TGTGCCATCAGGGGGACAGGACAACGGGAAGCTTTCTTT.

In its sample, this clone was seen many times. V usage is TRBV19 and J usage is TRBJ2-1; TRBD2 matches 9 bases. The CDR3 is 15 amino acids. With V trimmed by 6 bases and J by 3 bases, 6 bases remained unmatched. Germline values: CDR1 LNHDA, CDR2 SQIVND (reference sequence). This CDR3 is CASRAGLAVYNEQFF. In DNA, the CDR3 is TGTGCCAGTAGGGCGGGACTAGCAGTCTACAATGAGCAGTTCTTC.

This clone was counted a few times. CDR3 sequence: CASSPRKGTGDPVNYGYTF. CDR3 nucleotide sequence: TGTGCCAGCTCACCAAGGAAAGGGACAGGGGACCCTGTAAACTATGGCTACACCTTC. This chain links TRBV18 with TRBJ1-2; 10 bases are shared with TRBD1. The CDR3 runs 19 residues. J was trimmed by 2 bases and V by 2 bases; bases with no gene match: 14. The V gene's germline CDR1 is KGHSH and CDR2 LQKENI.